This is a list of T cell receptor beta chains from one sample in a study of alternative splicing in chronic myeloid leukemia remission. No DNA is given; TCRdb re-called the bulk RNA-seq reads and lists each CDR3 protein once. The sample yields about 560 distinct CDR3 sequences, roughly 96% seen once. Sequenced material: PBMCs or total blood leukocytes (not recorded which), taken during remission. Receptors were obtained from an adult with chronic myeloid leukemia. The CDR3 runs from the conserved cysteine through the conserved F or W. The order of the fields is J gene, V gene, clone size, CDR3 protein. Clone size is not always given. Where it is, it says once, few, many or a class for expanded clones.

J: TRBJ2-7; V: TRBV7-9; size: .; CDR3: CASSHSRDRGYEQYF
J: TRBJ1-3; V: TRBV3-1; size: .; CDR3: CASSQRDSGNTIYF
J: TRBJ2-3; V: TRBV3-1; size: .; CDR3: CASSQEKTRSHSTDTQYF
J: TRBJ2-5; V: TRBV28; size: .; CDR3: CASSLPPQETQYF
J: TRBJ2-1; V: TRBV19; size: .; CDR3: CASSVTGAYNEQFF
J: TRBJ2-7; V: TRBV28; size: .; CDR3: CASSLPTGVTYEQYF
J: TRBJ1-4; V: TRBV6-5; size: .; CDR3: CASSDRGQMNEKLFF
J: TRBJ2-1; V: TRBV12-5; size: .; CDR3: CASGSPNRGIKNEQFF
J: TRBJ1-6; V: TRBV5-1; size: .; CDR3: CASSPTLGVSYNSPLHF
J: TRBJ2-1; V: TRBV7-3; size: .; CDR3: CASSADRFNEQFF
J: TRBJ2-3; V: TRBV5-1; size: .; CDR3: CASSSSLDQTSRRWDTQYF
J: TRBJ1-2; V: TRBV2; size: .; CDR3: CATAQNSYGYTF
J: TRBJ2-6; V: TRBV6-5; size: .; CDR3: CASSRVGANVLTF
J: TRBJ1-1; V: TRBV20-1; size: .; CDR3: CSASPWEGHTEAFF
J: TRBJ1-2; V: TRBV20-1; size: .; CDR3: CSARDSLRRHGYTF
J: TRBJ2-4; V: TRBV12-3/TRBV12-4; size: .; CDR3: CASSLQGMKNIQYF
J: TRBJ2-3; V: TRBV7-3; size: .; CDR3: CASSLTREDTQYF
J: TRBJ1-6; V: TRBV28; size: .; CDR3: CASSLPESPLHF
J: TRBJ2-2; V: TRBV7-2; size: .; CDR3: CASSPRSTGELFF
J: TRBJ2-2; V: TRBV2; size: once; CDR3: CASSGLGGNTGELFF
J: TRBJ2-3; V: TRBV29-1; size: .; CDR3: CSVAEGGSTDTQYF
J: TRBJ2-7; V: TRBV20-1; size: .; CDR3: CSAAGTGVYEQYF
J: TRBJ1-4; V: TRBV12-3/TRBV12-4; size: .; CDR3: CASSTTGELNEKLFF
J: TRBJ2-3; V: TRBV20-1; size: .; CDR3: CSARVPIADTQYF
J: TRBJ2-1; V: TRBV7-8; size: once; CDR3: CASSFSSDNEQFF
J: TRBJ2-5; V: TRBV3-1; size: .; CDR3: CASSQGPIETQYF
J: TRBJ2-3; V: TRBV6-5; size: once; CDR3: CASSYSGLAALLSTQYF
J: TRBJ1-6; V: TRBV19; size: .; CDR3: CASSQREVLNSPLHF
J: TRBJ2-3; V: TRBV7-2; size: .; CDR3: CASSRDQKNITDTQYF
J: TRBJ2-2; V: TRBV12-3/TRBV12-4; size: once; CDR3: CASTSTSRGGELFF
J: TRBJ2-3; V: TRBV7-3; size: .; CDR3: CASSLGGTDTQYF
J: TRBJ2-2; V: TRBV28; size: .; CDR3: CALSSANTGELFF
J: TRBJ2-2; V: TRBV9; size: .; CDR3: CASSVGGENTGELFF
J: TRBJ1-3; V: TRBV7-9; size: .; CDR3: CASSLADSLGNTIYF
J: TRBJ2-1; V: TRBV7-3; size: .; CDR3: CASSLRSGNPYNEQFF
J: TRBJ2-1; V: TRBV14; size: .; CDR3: CASSQDPGQGDNEQFF
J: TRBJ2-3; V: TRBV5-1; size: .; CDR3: CASQRGPSGGSDTQYF
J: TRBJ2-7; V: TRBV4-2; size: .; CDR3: CASSLQRTGSHEQYF
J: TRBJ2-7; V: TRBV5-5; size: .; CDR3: CASSLIPGQGYEQYF
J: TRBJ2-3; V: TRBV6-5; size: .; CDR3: CASRDRGRNTDTQYF
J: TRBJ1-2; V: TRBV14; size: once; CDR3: CASSHNYGYTF
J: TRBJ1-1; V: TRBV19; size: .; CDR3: CASDRVPNTEAFF
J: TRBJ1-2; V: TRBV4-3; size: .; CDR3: CASSQGSQTNYGYTF
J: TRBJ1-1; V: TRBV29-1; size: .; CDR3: CSVDPSGLNTEAFF
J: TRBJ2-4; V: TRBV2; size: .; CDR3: CASSERLQGPIGKNIQYF
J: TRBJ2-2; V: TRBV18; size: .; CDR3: CASSPIYMLTGELFF
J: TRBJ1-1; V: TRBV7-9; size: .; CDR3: CASSLGQGVGTEAFF
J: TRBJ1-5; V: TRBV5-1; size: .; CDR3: CASSLEGQANQPQHF
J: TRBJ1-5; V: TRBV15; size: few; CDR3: CATSRDRFSNQPQHF
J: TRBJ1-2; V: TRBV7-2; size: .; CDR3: CASSPRQGFNYGYTF
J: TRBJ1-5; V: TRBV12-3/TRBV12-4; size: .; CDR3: CASSLVGSRAIQPQHF
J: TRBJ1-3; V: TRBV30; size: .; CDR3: CAWSVWDSGNTIYF